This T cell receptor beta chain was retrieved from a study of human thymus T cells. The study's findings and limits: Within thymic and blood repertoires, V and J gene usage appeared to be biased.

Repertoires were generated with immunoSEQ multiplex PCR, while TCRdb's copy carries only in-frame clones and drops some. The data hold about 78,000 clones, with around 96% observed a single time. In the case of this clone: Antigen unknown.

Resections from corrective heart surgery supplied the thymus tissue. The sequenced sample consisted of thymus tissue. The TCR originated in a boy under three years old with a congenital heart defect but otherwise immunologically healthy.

CDR3 sequence: CASSLRGLPEGNEQFF. The CDR3 DNA reads TGCGCCAGCAGCCTTCGGGGACTCCCGGAGGGCAATGAGCAGTTCTTC. The chain employs TRBV4-1 and TRBJ2-1, with a weak D call TRBD2 (6 bases). Looked up from germline, CDR1 is MGHRA and CDR2 is YSYEKL. CDR3 length equals 16 residues. The ends were cut back, 4 bases at V and 6 bases at J, with 19 bases in the middle.